Each of the 27 T cell receptor beta chains below was sequenced from the same sample in a study of blood T cell repertoires in COVID-19. The assay was immunoSEQ multiplex PCR, and TCRdb's table has in-frame clones only and misses some. The table has about 220,000 clones, 80% seen once; the top ten hold 9.5% to 15%. The material sequenced was peripheral blood. The receptor set was obtained from a human donor in a cohort sampled during active COVID-19.

The rearrangement links TRBV19 to TRBJ1-1; tentative D call: TRBD1 (6 bases). V was pared by 10 bases and J by 0 bases, with 9 bases between. CDR1 is LNHDA and CDR2 is SQIVND in the germline V gene (reference sequence). There are 12 residues in the CDR3. CDR3 coding DNA: TGTGCCACTGGACAGATGAACACTGAAGCTTTCTTT. Its protein product is CATGQMNTEAFF.

This chain uses TRBV29-1 with TRBJ2-1; no reliable D call. The germline CDR1 and CDR2 sequences are SQVTM and ANQGSEA. Trimming removed 0 bases from V and 8 bases from J, with 5 bases in between. This CDR3 has 11 residues. The CDR3 bases are TGCAGCGTTGAAGATCCGGATGAGCAGTTCTTC. This sequence encodes CSVEDPDEQFF.

As DNA, the CDR3 is TGTGCCAGCAGGCTATCAGGGGGCTGGGAGACCCAGTACTTC. Translating it yields CASRLSGGWETQYF. The chain joins TRBV2 to TRBJ2-5; the match to TRBD1 covers 8 bases. This CDR3 is built from 14 residues. The ends lost 6 bases at V and 5 bases at J; junction bases unmatched: 8. Germline CDR1 reads SNHLY; CDR2 reads FYNNEI. The full variable domain, rest sourced from reference TRBV2 and TRBJ2-5, is EPEVTQTPSHQVTQMGQEVILRCVPISNHLYFYWYRQILGQKVEFLVSFYNNEISEKSEIFDDQFSVERPDGSNFTLKIRSTKLEDSAMYFCASRLSGGWETQYFGPGTRLLVL.

This clone was seen only once. The rearrangement links TRBV5-6 to TRBJ1-6, with D maybe TRBD1 (5 bases). CDR1 and CDR2 (germline): SGHDT, YYEEEE. This CDR3 comprises 14 residues. The V and J ends lost 4 bases and 8 bases respectively, with 13 bases between them. CDR3 loop: CASSLGGRHSPLHF. DNA of the CDR3: TGTGCCAGCAGCCTCGGGGGGAGGCATTCACCCCTCCACTTT.

The rearrangement joins TRBV30 to TRBJ1-1, with D maybe TRBD1 (6 bases). V was pared by 2 bases and J by 4 bases, with 11 bases between. The CDR3 is made up of 13 amino acids. The germline V gene encodes CDR1 GTSNPN and CDR2 SVGIG (reference sequence). The CDR3 DNA is TGTGCCTGGAGTCCAGGGGCGCGCACTGAAGCTTTCTTT. It encodes CAWSPGARTEAFF.

The rearrangement uses TRBV5-4 and TRBJ1-1; D is unresolved. Between the trimmed V and J ends, which lost 6 bases and 4 bases, there was a span of 13 bases. The V gene's germline CDR1 is SGHNT and CDR2 YYREEE (reference sequence). The length of the CDR3 is 13 residues. This CDR3 reads CASKLGRVTEAFF. CDR3 in DNA: TGTGCCAGCAAGCTTGGGAGGGTCACTGAAGCTTTCTTT.

The chain is built from TRBV18 and TRBJ1-2; no definite D call. Trimming removed 1 base from V and 8 bases from J, with 14 bases in between. Germline V gene data show CDR1 as KGHSH and CDR2 as LQKENI. This CDR3 contains 14 residues. The CDR3 region has the DNA TGTGCCAGCTCACCACGGCTAGAAGCACGCGGCTACACCTTC. This gives the protein CASSPRLEARGYTF.

This chain joins TRBV7-2 and TRBJ1-3; D unresolved. The CDR3 extends over 13 amino acids. Trimming cost V 3 bases and J 2 bases, with 5 bases left between them. Germline values: CDR1 SGHTA, CDR2 FQGNSA. CDR3 residues: CASSFGAGNTIYF. The CDR3 bases are TGTGCCAGCAGCTTCGGGGCTGGAAACACCATATATTTT.

This clone was observed once. This chain uses TRBV15 with TRBJ1-2; D gene uncertain. CDR1 is LNHNV, CDR2 YYDKDF, per germline (reference sequence). With 1 base removed from V and 7 bases from J, the gap between germline ends came to 7 bases. This CDR3 has 12 amino acids. CDR3 DNA: TGTGCCACCAGCAGAGCGGGTATTGGCTACACCTTC. Encoded protein: CATSRAGIGYTF. Filled out from reference TRBV15 and TRBJ1-2, the complete variable domain reads DAMVIQNPRYQVTQFGKPVTLSCSQTLNHNVMYWYQQKSSQAPKLLFHYYDKDFNNEADTPDNFQSRRPNTSFCFLDIRSPGLGDTAMYLCATSRAGIGYTFGSGTRLTVV.

This clone has just one count. V is TRBV5-1 and J is TRBJ2-7; 10 bases line up with TRBD1. The V and J ends lost 4 bases and 1 base, in that order; junction bases with no gene match: 5. Germline CDR1 SGHRS, CDR2 YFSETQ. CDR3 length equals 15 residues. This CDR3 is CASSRGTGESYEQYF. The CDR3, as DNA: TGCGCCAGCAGCCGCGGGACAGGGGAATCCTACGAGCAGTACTTC.

The rearrangement uses TRBV30 and TRBJ2-3; maybe TRBD1 (6 bases). Per the germline V gene, CDR1 is GTSNPN and CDR2 is SVGIG (reference sequence). The V end was cut by 4 bases, the J end by 1 base, with 21 bases between. The CDR3 sequence is 17 residues long. The CDR3 region has the DNA TGTGCCTGGAAATCCCTCCGTGAGGGGGACCGCACAGATACGCAGTATTTT. Amino acid sequence: CAWKSLREGDRTDTQYF.

The rearrangement uses TRBV7-9 and TRBJ2-3; D ambiguous. Germline-derived CDR1 and CDR2 are SEHNR and FQNEAQ (reference sequence). This CDR3 is 14 amino acids long. V gave up 1 base and J gave up 5 bases, with 10 bases separating them. This chain's CDR3 is CASSLVSGRDTQYF. The CDR3 DNA reads as TGTGCCAGCAGCTTAGTTTCCGGTCGAGATACGCAGTATTTT.

This clone is a singleton in its sample. The chain combines TRBV28 with TRBJ2-5, with 8 bases fitting TRBD1. CDR1 is MDHEN and CDR2 is SYDVKM in the germline V gene. This CDR3 comprises 17 residues. After removal of 6 bases from V and 2 bases from J, the junction contained 14 bases not matched to a gene. The CDR3 region has the DNA TGTGCCAGCAGGCCGCCGACCCCTGGACAGGGACAAGAGACCCAGTACTTC. Translating it yields CASRPPTPGQGQETQYF.

The chain employs TRBV19 and TRBJ1-3, with TRBD1 identical over 8 bases. With 2 bases clipped from V and 0 bases from J, the junction kept 3 bases outside the gene matches. Germline V gives CDR1 LNHDA, CDR2 SQIVND (reference sequence). This CDR3 is 16 amino acids long. The CDR3 DNA follows: TGTGCCAGTAGTATAAGGACAGGGCGCTCTGGAAACACCATATATTTT. It translates to CASSIRTGRSGNTIYF.

The chain links TRBV18 to TRBJ2-5; 7 bases line up with TRBD1. V lost 6 bases and J lost 5; bases outside the gene matches: 6. CDR1 and CDR2 (germline): KGHSH, LQKENI. There are 13 residues in the CDR3. This CDR3 reads CASSDDRVETQYF. For the CDR3, the DNA is TGTGCCAGCTCGGACGACAGGGTGGAGACCCAGTACTTC. The whole variable domain, remainder taken from reference TRBV18 and TRBJ2-5, is NAGVMQNPRHLVRRRGQEARLRCSPMKGHSHVYWYRQLPEEGLKFMVYLQKENIIDESGMPKERFSAEFPKEGPSILRIQQVVRGDSAAYFCASSDDRVETQYFGPGTRLLVL.

The chain employs TRBV7-8 and TRBJ2-1; 16 nucleotides agree with TRBD2. Trimming took 5 bases from V and 12 from J; bases not matched to a gene: 7. The germline CDR1 and CDR2 sequences are SGHVS and FQNEAQ. This CDR3 is built from 15 residues. DNA of the CDR3: TGTGCCAGCAGCGGGGGACTAGCGGGAGGGCCTGGGCAGTTCTTC. This codes for CASSGGLAGGPGQFF.

This clone appeared a few times. This sequence joins TRBV5-6 and TRBJ2-7, with 12 bases identical to TRBD2. Germline CDR1 reads SGHDT; CDR2 reads YYEEEE. Unmatched junction bases numbered 0, after V lost 0 bases and J lost 5 bases. CDR3 length: 14 amino acids. The CDR3 nucleotides read TGTGCCAGCAGCTTGGGACTAGCGGGAGACGAGCAGTACTTC. Amino acid sequence: CASSLGLAGDEQYF.

The chain has TRBV3-1 (or the pseudogene TRBV3-2) and TRBJ2-7; TRBD1 agrees at 8 bases. Germline lookup yields CDR1 LGHDT and CDR2 YNNKEL (reference sequence). The junction had 4 bases not matched to a gene; V was cut back by 4 bases and J by 2 bases. The CDR3 is 14 amino acids. The CDR3 loop reads CASSPGTGTYEQYF. As DNA, the CDR3 is TGTGCCAGCAGCCCTGGGACAGGAACCTACGAGCAGTACTTC.

The chain uses TRBV6-6 and TRBJ1-1; TRBD1 might be the D (5 bases). The CDR3 spans 13 residues. Germline CDR1 and CDR2: MNHNY and SVGAGI (reference sequence). Trimming stripped 6 bases from V and 3 bases from J, with 11 bases between. In nucleotides, the CDR3 is TGTGCCAGCAGCCCGACGGGGGACACTGAAGCTTTCTTT. This translates into CASSPTGDTEAFF.

The sample holds one count of this clone. The rearrangement links TRBV5-8 to TRBJ1-1; TRBD1 matches at 8 bases. The CDR3 is 13 residues long. V dropped 0 bases and J dropped 11; count of bases not matched to a gene: 6. Germline CDR1 and CDR2: SGHTS and YDEGEE. The CDR3 reads CASSLADRDRAFF. The CDR3 nucleotides are TGTGCCAGCAGCTTGGCGGACAGGGACCGGGCTTTCTTT. Full variable domain (rest looked up from reference TRBV5-8 and TRBJ1-1): EAGVTQSPTHLIKTRGQQATLRCSPISGHTSVYWYQQALGLGLQFLLWYDEGEERNRGNFPPRFSGRQFPNYSSELNVNALELEDSALYLCASSLADRDRAFFGQGTRLTVV.

V gene TRBV6-2 or TRBV6-3 combines with J gene TRBJ1-1; TRBD1 matches 7 bases. The CDR3 spans 13 residues. J lost 3 bases, V lost 5 bases, and 3 bases had no gene match. Germline V gene sequence: CDR1 MNHEY, CDR2 SVGEGT. CDR3 nucleotides: TGTGCCAGCAGTCCCGACAGGGACACTGAAGCTTTCTTT. It codes for CASSPDRDTEAFF.

The chain recombines TRBV27 with TRBJ1-2; 10 bases match TRBD1. Germline V gene data show CDR1 as MNHEY and CDR2 as SMNVEV (reference sequence). This CDR3 contains 13 residues. V was clipped by 4 bases and J by 11 bases; unmatched bases: 7. CDR3 nucleotide sequence: TGTGCCAGCAGTTCATTGACAGGGGGCGGGTACACCTTC. It translates to CASSSLTGGGYTF.

This chain uses TRBV29-1 with TRBJ1-5; 7 bases match TRBD1. This CDR3 is 14 amino acids long. The V segment lost 4 bases and the J segment 2 bases; nucleotides outside the gene matches: 5. The germline V gene encodes CDR1 SQVTM and CDR2 ANQGSEA. The CDR3 loop reads CSVAGGGGNQPQHF. CDR3 sequence (DNA): TGCAGCGTTGCAGGGGGAGGAGGCAATCAGCCCCAGCATTTT.

The chain recombines TRBV14 with TRBJ1-1; D not resolved. The ends were cut back, 2 bases at V and 6 bases at J, with 16 bases in the middle. CDR3 size: 15 residues. CDR1 is SGHDN, CDR2 FVKESK, per germline. The CDR3 sequence: CASSQFAGGSAEAFF. In DNA, the CDR3 is TGTGCCAGCAGCCAATTTGCGGGTGGGTCAGCTGAAGCTTTCTTT.

Comments on this clone: The junction shows a germline mismatch at one end, possibly a read error. This chain connects TRBV6-2 or TRBV6-3 to TRBJ1-1; 7 nucleotides agree with TRBD1. The germline V gene encodes CDR1 MNHEY and CDR2 SVGEGT. The CDR3 sequence is 12 residues long. The CDR3 DNA follows: TGTGCCAGCAGTTCCGATGGGACAGCCACGATCTTT. Amino acids: CASSSDGTATIF.

The J gene is TRBJ2-7, the V gene TRBV7-2, with D perhaps TRBD2 (5 bases). The germline CDR1 and CDR2 sequences are SGHTA and FQGNSA. CDR3 length: 15 residues. V was cut by 5 bases and J by 3 bases, with 17 bases left in between. The CDR3 spells CASSKLSGPDYEQYF. DNA of the CDR3: TGTGCCAGCAGCAAACTCAGCGGCCCCGACTACGAGCAGTACTTC.

V and J are TRBV4-2 and TRBJ1-2; 7 bases align to TRBD1. The CDR3 has 13 amino acids. Looked up from germline, CDR1 is LGHNA and CDR2 is YNFKEQ. After removal of 3 bases from V and 6 bases from J, the junction contained 4 bases not matched to a gene. CDR3 sequence reads: CASSHGTGDGYTF. In nucleotides, the CDR3 is TGTGCCAGCAGCCACGGAACAGGGGATGGCTACACCTTC.